A single sample gave rise to the 20 T cell receptor beta chains below, sequenced in a study of blood T cell repertoires in COVID-19. The table came from immunoSEQ multiplex PCR; TCRdb's copy has only in-frame clones and leaves some out. Of 200,000 or so clones listed, more than 75% are singletons. The sample consisted of peripheral blood. The receptors here all came from a man aged 35 to 55 with active or convalescent COVID-19.

The chain combines TRBV11-3 with TRBJ2-2; D is perhaps TRBD1 (6 bases). Germline CDR1 and CDR2: SGHNT and YENEEA. Trimming stripped 5 bases from V and 7 bases from J, with 17 bases between. CDR3 length: 15 amino acids. This chain's CDR3 is CASSQGRTAVGELFF. The CDR3 DNA reads as TGTGCCAGCAGCCAGGGGCGGACGGCGGTCGGGGAGCTGTTTTTT.

This chain links TRBV19 with TRBJ2-1; 11 nucleotides line up with TRBD2. The CDR3 length is 16 residues. Germline-derived CDR1 and CDR2 are LNHDA and SQIVND (reference sequence). V gave up 5 bases and J gave up 4 bases; unmatched junction bases: 7. CDR3 region: CASSETSGGLYNEQFF. CDR3 in DNA: TGTGCCAGTAGTGAAACTAGCGGGGGTCTGTACAATGAGCAGTTCTTC.

J is TRBJ2-1 and V is TRBV19; D not certain. From germline, CDR1 is LNHDA and CDR2 SQIVND (reference sequence). This CDR3 comprises 11 residues. Trimming took 7 bases from V and 3 from J, leaving 4 bases between them. This CDR3 is CASTGYNEQFF. CDR3 sequence (DNA): TGTGCCAGTACGGGCTACAATGAGCAGTTCTTC.

Here the CDR3 reads CASSPDAGVPYGYTF. The CDR3 nucleotides read TGCGCCAGCAGCCCTGACGCGGGAGTTCCCTATGGCTACACCTTC. This rearrangement joins TRBV5-1 to TRBJ1-2; D gene ambiguous. The CDR3 length is 15 residues. Germline V gene data show CDR1 as SGHRS and CDR2 as YFSETQ. Trimming stripped 4 bases from V and 4 bases from J, with 17 bases between.

The chain has TRBV9 and TRBJ2-7; no clear D. The CDR3 has 14 residues. The germline V gene encodes CDR1 SGDLS and CDR2 YYNGEE. The V gene lost 5 bases and the J gene lost 3 bases, with 15 bases spanning the gap. CDR3 sequence reads: CASSPHQAFYEQYF. The CDR3 DNA reads as TGTGCCAGCAGTCCCCACCAAGCCTTCTACGAGCAGTACTTC.

This chain connects TRBV5-1 to TRBJ2-2; D is undetermined. This CDR3 region has 14 residues. The V gene lost 0 bases and the J gene lost 3 bases, with 6 bases spanning the gap. Germline V gene data show CDR1 as SGHRS and CDR2 as YFSETQ. CDR3 DNA: TGCGCCAGCAGCTTGGATTCGGACACCGGGGAGCTGTTTTTT. Amino acid sequence: CASSLDSDTGELFF.

V and J are TRBV28 and TRBJ1-5, with D tentatively TRBD1 (6 bases). Trimming pared 6 bases from V and 7 bases from J, leaving 19 bases between. This CDR3 is 15 amino acids long. Per the germline V gene, CDR1 is MDHEN and CDR2 is SYDVKM. CDR3 amino acids: CASSRVRGANQPQHF. Here the CDR3 DNA reads TGTGCCAGCAGCCGAGTTCGGGGGGCAAACCAGCCCCAGCATTTT. The entire variable domain, with the rest obtained from reference TRBV28 and TRBJ1-5, is as follows: DVKVTQSSRYLVKRTGEKVFLECVQDMDHENMFWYRQDPGLGLRLIYFSYDVKMKEKGDIPEGYSVSREKKERFSLILESASTNQTSMYLCASSRVRGANQPQHFGDGTRLSIL.

Comments on this clone: At one boundary the junction diverges from the germline segment, which might be a read error. V gene TRBV6-5 combines with J gene TRBJ2-7; 8 bases fit TRBD1. The CDR3 totals 15 residues. CDR1 MNHEY and CDR2 SVGAGI come from the germline V gene. CDR3 residues: CASRISRDRSSEQYF. In nucleotides, the CDR3 is TGTGCCAGCAGAATTTCCCGGGACAGGTCCTCCGAGCAGTACTTC.

This chain's CDR3 is CASSPRLARRVDTQYF. The CDR3 bases are TGTGCCAGTAGTCCCAGACTAGCGCGTCGAGTAGATACGCAGTATTTT. The chain couples TRBV19 to TRBJ2-3; 8 bases align to TRBD2. Trimming removed 5 bases from V and 5 bases from J; junction bases left unmatched: 12. The length of the CDR3 is 16 residues. CDR1 is LNHDA and CDR2 is SQIVND in the germline V gene (reference sequence).

V usage is TRBV27 and J usage is TRBJ1-1, with 8 bases fitting TRBD1. Germline V gene data show CDR1 as MNHEY and CDR2 as SMNVEV (reference sequence). CDR3 length equals 16 residues. V lost 1 base and J lost 4; bases outside the gene matches: 8. CDR3 protein: CASSLFPTGEGTEAFF. Here the CDR3 DNA reads TGTGCCAGCAGTTTATTCCCGACAGGGGAAGGCACTGAAGCTTTCTTT.

The chain links TRBV11-2 to TRBJ1-6; no clear D. CDR1 is SGHAT and CDR2 is FQNNGV in the germline V gene. V dropped 4 bases and J dropped 0 bases, with 7 bases sitting between them. This CDR3 region has 15 residues. CDR3 residues: CASSWESSYNSPLHF. CDR3 nucleotides: TGTGCCAGCAGCTGGGAGAGCTCCTATAATTCACCCCTCCACTTT. The full variable domain, rest sourced from reference TRBV11-2 and TRBJ1-6, is EAGVAQSPRYKIIEKRQSVAFWCNPISGHATLYWYQQILGQGPKLLIQFQNNGVVDDSQLPKDRFSAERLKGVDSTLKIQPAKLEDSAVYLCASSWESSYNSPLHFGNGTRLTVT.

V usage is TRBV27 and J usage is TRBJ2-7, with TRBD1 matching 9 bases. This CDR3 comprises 15 residues. Germline CDR1 reads MNHEY; CDR2 reads SMNVEV (reference sequence). V trimming: 6 bases; J trimming: 5 bases; junction bases outside the gene matches: 11. CDR3 nucleotide sequence: TGTGCCAGCAGCCGCCGGGGGACAGGGATCGACGAGCAGTACTTC. Its translation: CASSRRGTGIDEQYF.

V is TRBV2 and J is TRBJ2-3; the match to TRBD2 covers 7 bases. Germline V CDR1 and CDR2: SNHLY, FYNNEI. Trimming cost V 0 bases and J 0 bases; bases outside gene matches: 6. This CDR3 comprises 17 residues. CDR3 amino acids: CASSEAFAGESTDTQYF. CDR3 DNA sequence: TGTGCCAGCAGTGAAGCCTTCGCGGGAGAGAGCACAGATACGCAGTATTTT.

The genes are TRBV5-6 and TRBJ1-4; perhaps TRBD1 as D (5 bases). V was shortened by 0 bases and J by 2 bases, with 8 bases between the two germline ends. The CDR3 sequence is 15 residues long. Germline V lookup: CDR1 SGHDT, CDR2 YYEEEE. CDR3 amino acids: CASSLGGPTNEKLFF. As DNA, the CDR3 is TGTGCCAGCAGCTTGGGGGGCCCGACTAATGAAAAACTGTTTTTT.

This rearrangement joins TRBV7-9 to TRBJ2-1, with D tentatively TRBD1 (6 bases). The CDR3 covers 15 residues. The V end was cut by 5 bases, the J end by 0 bases, with 11 bases between. Germline V gene data show CDR1 as SEHNR and CDR2 as FQNEAQ (reference sequence). CDR3 protein: CASSHTGYSYNEQFF. CDR3 coding DNA: TGTGCCAGCAGCCATACAGGGTACTCCTACAATGAGCAGTTCTTC.

The chain uses TRBV11-1 and TRBJ2-1; TRBD2 is a possible D gene (6 bases). V lost 3 bases to trimming and J lost 8 bases, with 17 bases between them. The CDR3 runs 15 residues. Germline lookup yields CDR1 SGHAT and CDR2 FQDESV (reference sequence). CDR3 in amino acids: CASSFRDSLVYEQFF. DNA of the CDR3: TGTGCCAGCAGCTTCCGGGACTCCCTTGTCTATGAGCAGTTCTTC.

The genes are TRBV5-1 and TRBJ1-2; 9 bases agree with TRBD1. Per the germline V gene, CDR1 is SGHRS and CDR2 is YFSETQ. The CDR3 runs 16 residues. V gave up 4 bases and J gave up 9 bases; unmatched junction bases: 16. In DNA form, the CDR3 reads TGCGCCAGCAGCCGGGTCCCTAACCGGGGACAGGGAAGCTACACCTTC. Translating gives CASSRVPNRGQGSYTF. The full variable domain, in which reference TRBV5-1 and TRBJ1-2 provide the parts outside the CDR3, is KAGVTQTPRYLIKTRGQQVTLSCSPISGHRSVSWYQQTPGQGLQFLFEYFSETQRNKGNFPGRFSGRQFSNSRSEMNVSTLELGDSALYLCASSRVPNRGQGSYTFGSGTRLTVV.

The rearrangement links TRBV11-3 to TRBJ2-3; tentatively, D is TRBD1 (5 bases). V lost 5 bases and J 3 bases, leaving 12 bases between the germline ends. CDR1 is SGHNT and CDR2 is YENEEA in the germline V gene. The CDR3 totals 14 residues. CDR3 protein: CASSPQDNTDTQYF. In DNA form, the CDR3 reads TGTGCCAGCAGCCCCCAGGACAATACAGATACGCAGTATTTT.

V is TRBV12-3 or TRBV12-4 and J is TRBJ1-1, with D unclear. The CDR3 is 13 residues long. Trimming took off 3 bases at V and 2 bases at J, with 7 bases between the two ends. The CDR3 sequence is CASSFGPNTEAFF. DNA of the CDR3: TGTGCCAGCAGTTTTGGGCCCAACACTGAAGCTTTCTTT.

The CDR3 coding sequence is TGTGCCAGCAGCCCGACTAGACTTGCCACAGATACGCAGTATTTT. This codes for CASSPTRLATDTQYF. The chain combines TRBV7-2 with TRBJ2-3; maybe TRBD2 (6 bases). Germline V gives CDR1 SGHTA, CDR2 FQGNSA. The CDR3 sequence is 15 residues long. The V gene lost 5 bases and the J gene lost 2 bases, with 14 bases spanning the gap. Supplemented by reference TRBV7-2 and TRBJ2-3, the full variable domain reads GAGVSQSPSNKVTEKGKDVELRCDPISGHTALYWYRQSLGQGLEFLIYFQGNSAPDKSGLPSDRFSAERTGGSVSTLTIQRTQQEDSAVYLCASSPTRLATDTQYFGPGTRLTVL.